Sequencing of this T cell receptor beta chain was carried out in a study of CD8 T cells in Susac syndrome. The germline gives CDR1 MGHRA, CDR2 YSYEKL. Between the trimmed V and J ends, which lost 0 bases and 4 bases, there was a span of 12 bases. The CDR3 runs 15 residues. TCR beta sequencing was performed on blood CD8+ and CD4+ T cells. Random hexamers were used to reverse transcribe roughly 0.5 to 1 ug of RNA. Across 54 Vbeta and 13 Jbeta, TCR beta CDR3 was amplified with immunoSEQ multiplex PCR. A single record per CDR3 protein comes from TCRdb applying MiXCR to the immunoSEQ multiplex PCR reads. This table has 75,000 to 100,000 distinct CDR3 sequences, around 94% appearing once.

The receptor was isolated from a human donor in good health. Sequencing was done on a sample of CD8+ T cells from PBMCs. The chain links TRBV4-1 to TRBJ1-2; D call uncertain. In nucleotides, the CDR3 is TGCGCCAGCAGCCAAGAACCATCCCCAATCTATGGCTACACCTTC. The encoded protein is CASSQEPSPIYGYTF.